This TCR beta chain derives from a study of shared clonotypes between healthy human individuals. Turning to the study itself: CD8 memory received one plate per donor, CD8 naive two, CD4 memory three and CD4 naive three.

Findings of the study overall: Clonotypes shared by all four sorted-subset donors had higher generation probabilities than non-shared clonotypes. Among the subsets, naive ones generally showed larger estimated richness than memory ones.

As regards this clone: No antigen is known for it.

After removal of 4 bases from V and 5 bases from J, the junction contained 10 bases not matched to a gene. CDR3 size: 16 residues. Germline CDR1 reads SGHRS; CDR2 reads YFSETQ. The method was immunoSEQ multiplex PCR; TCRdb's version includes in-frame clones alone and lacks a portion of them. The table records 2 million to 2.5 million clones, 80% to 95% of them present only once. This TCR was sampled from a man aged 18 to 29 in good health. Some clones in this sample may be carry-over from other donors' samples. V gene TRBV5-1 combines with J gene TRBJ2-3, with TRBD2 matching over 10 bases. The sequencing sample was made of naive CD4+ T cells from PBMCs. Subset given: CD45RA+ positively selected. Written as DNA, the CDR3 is TGCGCCAGCAGCCCGGGACTAGCGAGTGCAGTAGATACGCAGTATTTT. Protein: CASSPGLASAVDTQYF.